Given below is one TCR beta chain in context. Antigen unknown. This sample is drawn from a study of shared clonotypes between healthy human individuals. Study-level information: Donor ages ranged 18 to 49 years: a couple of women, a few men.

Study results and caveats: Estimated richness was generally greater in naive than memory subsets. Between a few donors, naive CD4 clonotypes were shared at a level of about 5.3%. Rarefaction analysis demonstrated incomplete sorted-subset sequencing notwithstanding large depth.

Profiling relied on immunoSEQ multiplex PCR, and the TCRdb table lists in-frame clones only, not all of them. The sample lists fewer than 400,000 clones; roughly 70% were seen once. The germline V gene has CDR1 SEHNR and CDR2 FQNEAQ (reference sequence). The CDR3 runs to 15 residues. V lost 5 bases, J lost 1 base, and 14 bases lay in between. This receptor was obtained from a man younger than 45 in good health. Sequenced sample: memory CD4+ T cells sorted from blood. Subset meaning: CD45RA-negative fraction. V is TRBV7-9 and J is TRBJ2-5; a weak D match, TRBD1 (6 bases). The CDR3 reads CASSTWTAFQETQYF. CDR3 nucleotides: TGTGCCAGCAGCACATGGACAGCTTTCCAAGAGACCCAGTACTTC.